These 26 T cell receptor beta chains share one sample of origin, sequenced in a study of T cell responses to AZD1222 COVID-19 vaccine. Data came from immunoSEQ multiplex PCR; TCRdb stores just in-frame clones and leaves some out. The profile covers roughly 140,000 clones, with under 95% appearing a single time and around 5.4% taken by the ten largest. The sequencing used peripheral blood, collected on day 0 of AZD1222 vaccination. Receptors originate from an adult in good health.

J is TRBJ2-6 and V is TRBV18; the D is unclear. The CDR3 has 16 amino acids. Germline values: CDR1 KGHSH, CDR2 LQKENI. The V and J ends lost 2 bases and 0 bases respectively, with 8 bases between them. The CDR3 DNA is TGTGCCAGCTCACCATCTCGAAGCTCTGGGGCCAACGTCCTGACTTTC. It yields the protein CASSPSRSSGANVLTF. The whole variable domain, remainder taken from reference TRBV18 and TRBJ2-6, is NAGVMQNPRHLVRRRGQEARLRCSPMKGHSHVYWYRQLPEEGLKFMVYLQKENIIDESGMPKERFSAEFPKEGPSILRIQQVVRGDSAAYFCASSPSRSSGANVLTFGAGSRLTVL.

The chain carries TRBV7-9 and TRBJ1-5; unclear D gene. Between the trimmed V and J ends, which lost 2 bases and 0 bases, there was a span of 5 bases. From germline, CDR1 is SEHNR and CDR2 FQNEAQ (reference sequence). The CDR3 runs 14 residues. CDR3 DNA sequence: TGTGCCAGCAGCTTATCGGATAGCAATCAGCCCCAGCATTTT. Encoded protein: CASSLSDSNQPQHF.

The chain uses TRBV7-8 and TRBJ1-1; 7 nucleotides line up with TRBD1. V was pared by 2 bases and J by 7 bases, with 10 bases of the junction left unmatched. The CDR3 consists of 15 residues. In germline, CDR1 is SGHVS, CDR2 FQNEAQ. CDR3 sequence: CASSLLSAGGSEAFF. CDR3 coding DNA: TGTGCCAGCAGCTTACTCTCGGCAGGGGGAAGTGAAGCTTTCTTT.

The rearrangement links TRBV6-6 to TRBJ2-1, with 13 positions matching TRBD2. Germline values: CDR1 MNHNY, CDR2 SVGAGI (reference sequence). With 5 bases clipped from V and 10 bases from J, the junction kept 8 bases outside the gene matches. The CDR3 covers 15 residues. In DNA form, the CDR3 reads TGTGCCAGCAGTCCAGGACTAGCGGGGGTTGAAGAGCAGTTCTTC. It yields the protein CASSPGLAGVEEQFF.

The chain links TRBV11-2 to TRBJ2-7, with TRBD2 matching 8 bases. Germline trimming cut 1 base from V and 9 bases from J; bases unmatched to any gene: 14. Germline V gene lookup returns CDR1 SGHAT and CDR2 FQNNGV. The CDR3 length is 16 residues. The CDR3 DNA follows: TGTGCCAGCAGCTTAGCTGGGTTTGGAGCGGGAGTGGGGCAGTACTTC. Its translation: CASSLAGFGAGVGQYF.

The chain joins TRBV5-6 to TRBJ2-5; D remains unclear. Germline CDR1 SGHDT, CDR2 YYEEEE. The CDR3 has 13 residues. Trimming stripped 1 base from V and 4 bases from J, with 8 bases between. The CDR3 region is CASSLSWAETQYF. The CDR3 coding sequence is TGTGCCAGCAGCTTGTCGTGGGCAGAGACCCAGTACTTC.

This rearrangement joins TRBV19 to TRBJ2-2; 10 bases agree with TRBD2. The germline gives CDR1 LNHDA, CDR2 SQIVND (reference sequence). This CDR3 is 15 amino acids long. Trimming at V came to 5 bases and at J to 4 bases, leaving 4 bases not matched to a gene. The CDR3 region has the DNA TGTGCCAGTAGTCGGGGACTAGCGAGCACCGGGGAGCTGTTTTTT. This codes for CASSRGLASTGELFF.

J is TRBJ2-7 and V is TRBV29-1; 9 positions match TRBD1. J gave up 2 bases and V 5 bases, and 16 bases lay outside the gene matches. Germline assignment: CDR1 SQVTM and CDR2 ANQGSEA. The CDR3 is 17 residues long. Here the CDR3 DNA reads TGCAGCGTTCGACGACCAACCCGACAGGGGGGAACCTACGAGCAGTACTTC. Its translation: CSVRRPTRQGGTYEQYF.

The CDR3: CASSIGPYEQYF. The CDR3 DNA follows: TGTGCCAGCAGCATAGGTCCATACGAGCAGTACTTC. The chain has TRBV11-2 and TRBJ2-7; no definite D call. The CDR3 is 12 amino acids. V lost 5 bases and J lost 4, with 9 bases in between. CDR1 is SGHAT and CDR2 is FQNNGV in the germline V gene. The full variable domain, with the rest looked up from reference TRBV11-2 and TRBJ2-7, is EAGVAQSPRYKIIEKRQSVAFWCNPISGHATLYWYQQILGQGPKLLIQFQNNGVVDDSQLPKDRFSAERLKGVDSTLKIQPAKLEDSAVYLCASSIGPYEQYFGPGTRLTVT.

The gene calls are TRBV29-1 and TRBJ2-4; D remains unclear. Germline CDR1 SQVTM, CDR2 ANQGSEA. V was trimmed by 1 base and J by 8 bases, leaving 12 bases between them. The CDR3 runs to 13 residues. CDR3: CSVEAGVFHIQYF. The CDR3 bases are TGCAGCGTTGAAGCTGGGGTATTTCACATTCAGTACTTC.

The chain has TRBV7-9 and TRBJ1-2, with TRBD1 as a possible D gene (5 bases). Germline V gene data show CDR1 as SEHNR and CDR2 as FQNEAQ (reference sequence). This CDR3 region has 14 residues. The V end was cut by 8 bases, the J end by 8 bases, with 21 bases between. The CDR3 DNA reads TGTGCCAGCGACAGCGCCGGTGCCCTGAGGGGCTACACCTTC. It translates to CASDSAGALRGYTF. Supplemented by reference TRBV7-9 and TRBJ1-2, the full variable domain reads DTGVSQNPRHKITKRGQNVTFRCDPISEHNRLYWYRQTLGQGPEFLTYFQNEAQLEKSRLLSDRFSAERPKGSFSTLEIQRTEQGDSAMYLCASDSAGALRGYTFGSGTRLTVV.

Here the CDR3 DNA reads TGTGCCAGCAGCTTCCGTCAGGGCCCGGGACAGGGAGCGAGAGAGACCCAGTACTTC. Its translation: CASSFRQGPGQGARETQYF. The V gene is TRBV7-9, the J gene TRBJ2-5; 9 nucleotides align to TRBD1. V shed 3 bases and J 4 bases; nucleotides not matched to a gene: 18. The germline gives CDR1 SEHNR, CDR2 FQNEAQ (reference sequence). This CDR3 comprises 19 residues.

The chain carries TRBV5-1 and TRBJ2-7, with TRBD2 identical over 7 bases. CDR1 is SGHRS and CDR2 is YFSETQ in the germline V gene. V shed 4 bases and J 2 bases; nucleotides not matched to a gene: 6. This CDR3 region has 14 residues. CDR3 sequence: CASSAIGTTYEQYF. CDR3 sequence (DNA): TGCGCCAGCAGCGCAATCGGGACTACCTACGAGCAGTACTTC.

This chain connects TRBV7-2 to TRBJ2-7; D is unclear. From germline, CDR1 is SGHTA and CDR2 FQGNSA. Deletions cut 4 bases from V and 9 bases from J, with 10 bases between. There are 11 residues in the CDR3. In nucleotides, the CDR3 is TGTGCCAGCAGCTCCCAGGTCAGGCAGTACTTC. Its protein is CASSSQVRQYF.

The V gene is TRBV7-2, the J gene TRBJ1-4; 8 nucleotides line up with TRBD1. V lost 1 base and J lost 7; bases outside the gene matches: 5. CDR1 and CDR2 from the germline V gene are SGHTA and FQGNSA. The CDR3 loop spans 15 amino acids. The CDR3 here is CASSLVDRGGEKLFF. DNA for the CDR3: TGTGCCAGCAGCTTAGTCGACAGGGGAGGTGAAAAACTGTTTTTT.

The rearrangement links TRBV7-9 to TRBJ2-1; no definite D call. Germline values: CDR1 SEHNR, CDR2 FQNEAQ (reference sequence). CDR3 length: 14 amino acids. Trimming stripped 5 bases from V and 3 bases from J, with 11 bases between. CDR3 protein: CASSRTVLYNEQFF. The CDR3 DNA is TGTGCCAGCAGCCGCACGGTTCTCTACAATGAGCAGTTCTTC.

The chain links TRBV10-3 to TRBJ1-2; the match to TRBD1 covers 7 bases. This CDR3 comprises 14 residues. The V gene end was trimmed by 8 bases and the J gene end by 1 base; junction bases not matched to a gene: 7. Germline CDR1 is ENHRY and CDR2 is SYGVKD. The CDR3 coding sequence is TGTGCCATCGGGGGGGGGACAGTTAACTATGGCTACACCTTC. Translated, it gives CAIGGGTVNYGYTF.

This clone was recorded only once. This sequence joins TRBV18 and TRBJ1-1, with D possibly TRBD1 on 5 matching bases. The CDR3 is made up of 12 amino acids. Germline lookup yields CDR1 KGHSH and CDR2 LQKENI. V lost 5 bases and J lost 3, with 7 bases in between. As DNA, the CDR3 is TGTGCCAGCTCAGTCAGGGACACTGAAGCTTTCTTT. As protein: CASSVRDTEAFF. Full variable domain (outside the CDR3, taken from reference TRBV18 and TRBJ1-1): NAGVMQNPRHLVRRRGQEARLRCSPMKGHSHVYWYRQLPEEGLKFMVYLQKENIIDESGMPKERFSAEFPKEGPSILRIQQVVRGDSAAYFCASSVRDTEAFFGQGTRLTVV.

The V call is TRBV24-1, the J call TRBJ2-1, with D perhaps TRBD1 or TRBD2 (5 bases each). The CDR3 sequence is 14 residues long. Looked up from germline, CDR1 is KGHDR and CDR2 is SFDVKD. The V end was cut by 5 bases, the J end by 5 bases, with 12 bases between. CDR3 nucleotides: TGTGCCACCAGTGCCTCGGGACCAAACAATGAGCAGTTCTTC. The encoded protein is CATSASGPNNEQFF.

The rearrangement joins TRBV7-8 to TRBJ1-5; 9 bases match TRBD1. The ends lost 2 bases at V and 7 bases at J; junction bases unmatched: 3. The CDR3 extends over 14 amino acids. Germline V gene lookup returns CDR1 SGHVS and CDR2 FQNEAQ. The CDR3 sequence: CASSLTGGGQPQHF. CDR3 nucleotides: TGTGCCAGCAGCTTAACAGGGGGCGGACAGCCCCAGCATTTT.

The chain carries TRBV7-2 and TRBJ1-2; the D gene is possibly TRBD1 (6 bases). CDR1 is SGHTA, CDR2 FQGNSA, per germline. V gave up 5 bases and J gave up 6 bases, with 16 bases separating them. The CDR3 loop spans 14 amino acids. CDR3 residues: CASSLRLGADGYTF. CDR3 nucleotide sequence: TGTGCCAGCAGCCTGCGGTTGGGGGCAGATGGCTACACCTTC.

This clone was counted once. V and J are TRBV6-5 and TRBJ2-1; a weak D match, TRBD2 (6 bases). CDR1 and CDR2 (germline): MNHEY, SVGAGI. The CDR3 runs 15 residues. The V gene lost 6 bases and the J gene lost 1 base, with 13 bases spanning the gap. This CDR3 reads CASSKRDSSYNEQFF. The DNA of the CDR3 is TGTGCCAGCAGCAAACGGGACTCTTCCTACAATGAGCAGTTCTTC.

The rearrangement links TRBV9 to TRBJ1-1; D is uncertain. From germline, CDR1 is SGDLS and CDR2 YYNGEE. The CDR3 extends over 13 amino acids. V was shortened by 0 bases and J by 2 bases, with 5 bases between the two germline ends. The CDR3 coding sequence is TGTGCCAGCAGCGTAGGGTTTAACACTGAAGCTTTCTTT. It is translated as CASSVGFNTEAFF.

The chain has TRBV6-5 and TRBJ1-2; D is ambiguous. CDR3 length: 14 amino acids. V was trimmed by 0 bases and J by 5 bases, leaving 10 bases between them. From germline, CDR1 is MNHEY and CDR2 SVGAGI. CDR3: CASSYSSREYGYTF. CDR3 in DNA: TGTGCCAGCAGTTACTCGTCCCGGGAGTATGGCTACACCTTC.

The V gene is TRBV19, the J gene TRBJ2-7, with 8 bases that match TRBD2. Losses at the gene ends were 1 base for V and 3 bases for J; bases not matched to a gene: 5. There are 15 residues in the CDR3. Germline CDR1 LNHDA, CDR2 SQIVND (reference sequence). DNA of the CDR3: TGTGCCAGTAGTATAGGGGCGGGAGGACTCTACGAGCAGTACTTC. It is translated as CASSIGAGGLYEQYF.

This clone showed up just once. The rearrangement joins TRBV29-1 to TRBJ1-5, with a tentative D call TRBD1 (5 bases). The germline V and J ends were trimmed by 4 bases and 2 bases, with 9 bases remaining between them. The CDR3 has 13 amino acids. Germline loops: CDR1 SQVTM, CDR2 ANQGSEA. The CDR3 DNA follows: TGCAGCGTTGGATCGGGGGGCAATCAGCCCCAGCATTTT. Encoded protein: CSVGSGGNQPQHF.